This entry describes one T cell receptor beta chain. Its antigen specificity is not known. No much larger clone is present one base from it, and per-base qualities are unavailable. In total, approximately 700 healthy bone marrow donors made up the cohort. At the time of sampling, every cohort member was nominally healthy, though immune exposures that went unrecorded were likely present. The donor tested CMV seronegative and was one of the 352 seronegative cohort members. A peripheral blood sample was collected from each donor, and TCR beta sequencing was performed on peripheral blood mononuclear cells. The Qiagen DNeasy Blood Extraction Kit was used to extract genomic DNA from the blood cell samples. The junction carries 13 bases between V and J, which are trimmed by 7 bases and 0 bases respectively. Per the germline V gene (reference sequence), LNHDA is the CDR1 and SQIVND is the CDR2. From the cysteine up to the phenylalanine, the CDR3 has a length of 15 residues. Just the 45-base CDR3 DNA is kept, in frame starting at base 1.

The sample belongs to a study of cytomegalovirus exposure and HLA in healthy donors (dated by TCRdb to between 2016 and 2019). For the wider study: According to an earlier analysis of around 600 of the donors, about 190 million T cells yielded 95 million to 140 million unique TCR beta sequences and more than 250 Gb of sequence data. Approximately 310 gigabases of sequencing data and tens of millions of unique TCR sequences were included in an early release covering several hundred HLA-typed donors. Of the roughly 400 genotyped donors, about 80% fell in the genetic ancestry cluster associated with self-reported Caucasian donors. The study aimed to test whether signatures of past pathogen exposure could be identified by cataloging public T cell receptors. The T cell repertoires of around 730 subjects were profiled by immunosequencing and related to cytomegalovirus serostatus. Besides the first cohort of approximately 670 subjects, a separate validation cohort made up of 120 different subjects was used. The study combined high-throughput TCR immunosequencing, statistical association of individual TCRs with disease status, and machine learning to predict cytomegalovirus infection status. In a later analysis, previously published TCR beta repertoires from 666 donors were re-analyzed and high-resolution HLA genotyping was added so that TCR occurrence patterns could be studied. In the later analysis, no new phenotypic data were used to find candidate immune exposures; instead, reliance was placed on TCR beta sequences and their occurrence across donors. An earlier analysis of some 500 of the donors applied high-throughput TCR beta sequencing to assess whether each TCR beta V gene segment acted as functional or pseudogenic. Alongside the repertoire data, information on donor age, sex, ethnicity and CMV serostatus was compiled. In a later genetic analysis, genome-wide SNP genotypes for 398 of the 666 donors were used, and that subset was treated as a discovery cohort. All discovery cohort repertoires had been generated using a single sequencing platform. HLA typing included class I and class II loci at four-digit resolution. The number of typed donors differed by locus: about 620-640 for A, B, C, DRB1 and DQB1; approximately 520 for DQA1; about 600 for DPA1; and around 490 for DPB1. Because of strong linkage in the cohort, a few DR-DQ haplotypes were treated as single units for association and clustering. Across under 500 genotyped donors of the cohort, an average of approximately 220,000 unique TCR beta nucleotide sequences per donor were sequenced, and 15% to 20% of those sequences were non-productive. Results the study describes overall, beyond this receptor: Roughly uniform sequencing depth across donors was assumed in presence/absence analyses, although this assumption may not hold. According to a later genetic analysis, donors in an Asian-associated ancestry cluster had fewer N-insertions in productive TCRs than the approximately 700-donor mean. Assigning TCR associations to individual alleles was difficult when HLA alleles, especially DR and DQ, strongly co-occurred. The study listed 164 TCR beta chains as associated with cytomegalovirus. A later genetic analysis associated a missense DCLRE1C variant with V-gene and J-gene trimming of TCR beta chains, and an independent cohort replicated the association. In a later analysis, TCR association rates were found to vary across HLA loci, with the most associated TCRs seen for DRB1 alleles and the fewest for HLA-C alleles. The classifier was reported to diagnose cytomegalovirus status with high specificity and sensitivity in both the original and validation cohorts. CMV serostatus was the only immune exposure information available for the cohort. Most TCR sequences were seen in very few donors, while some public TCRs were found in many individuals. Because HLA typing was unavailable for some donors at each locus, only the typed subset was used in association tests. In a later analysis, some 17,000 TCR beta sequences were associated with specific HLA alleles at a false discovery rate of 0.05. Correlated functional status among segregating V segments might be attributable to linkage disequilibrium, but an unknown experimental factor could not be ruled out. Only TCR beta chains were sequenced in this cohort, and the absence of alpha or paired-chain data limited detectable features. Some 15 rarely observed V segments, including chromosome 9 orphons, were excluded from the earlier analysis of a few hundred of the donors because counts were too low. An earlier analysis of approximately 530 of the donors showed that most TCR beta V segments appeared in productive rearrangements either about 87% or about 30% of the time, which broadly matched IMGT annotations. A later analysis found that HLA-associated TCR beta chains were more clonally expanded and had lower generation probabilities than equally common non-associated chains. A later analysis reported that several top co-occurrence clusters appeared linked to parvovirus B19, influenza, CMV and Epstein-Barr virus. A cluster of highly shared sequence variants was judged likely to be a technical artifact of the sequencing pipeline. Three of the identified cytomegalovirus-associated TCR beta chains were confirmed in vitro to be specific for cytomegalovirus antigens. The authors suggested that the approach could potentially be extended to other disease states and immunological phenotypes. In a later analysis, most CMV-associated TCR beta chains were found to appear HLA-restricted, with HLA associations seemingly driven largely by CMV exposure. A further reported finding was that TCR beta sequences accurately predicted the HLA-A and HLA-B alleles for most subjects in the first cohort. Some IMGT-functional V segments, including TRBV6-2 and TRBV6-3, could not be told apart with the 87-base-pair reads, so those segments were excluded.

Library construction relied on the immunoSEQ multiplex PCR assay. For the multiplex PCR, a mixture combining 60 forward primers for TCR Vbeta segments and 13 reverse primers for TCR Jbeta segments was used. The CDR3 region of rearranged TCR beta genes was amplified from genomic DNA by a multiplex PCR assay. On the Illumina HiSeq System, the amplified TCR beta libraries were sequenced as 87-base-pair reads. As for how the authors treated the data: A later analysis counted about 80 million unique TCR beta chains across the 666 repertoires, and roughly 11 million of these chains were shared by at least two donors. To remove PCR and sequencing errors, raw reads were error-corrected and collapsed into unique sequences using a nearest-neighbor algorithm that merged closely related sequences. Alignment of CDR3 sequences to IMGT reference sequences was used to assign V, D and J gene segments. For a sequence to be retained, at least a six-nucleotide match to both a V gene segment and a J gene segment was required. Rearrangements were classified as productive when the CDR3 lacked stop codons and remained in frame with V and J, and all other rearrangements were classified as non-productive. Following IMGT convention, CDR3 was defined as the stretch from the second conserved V-encoded cysteine up to the conserved J-encoded phenylalanine. Sequences without an unambiguous match to a single V gene segment were excluded from the earlier analysis of 587 of the donors. In an earlier analysis of some 590 of the donors, a V segment was called functional when productive rearrangements were above 56.7%, and segregating when the standard deviation between donors exceeded 5%. A statistical classification framework was developed to diagnose cytomegalovirus status using the catalog of TCR beta chain sequences. V and J gene assignment, in a later analysis, came from comparing TCR nucleotide sequences with IMGT/GENE-DB human TR gene sequences. Using the TCRdist pipeline, a later analysis assigned CDR3 sequences along with most-parsimonious VDJ recombination scenarios. A later analysis defined each TCR beta chain by its CDR3 amino acid sequence plus V-gene family, and excluded reads lacking a unique V-gene family. In a later analysis, a few hundred highly shared, low-generation-probability nucleotide sequences were removed to address suspected cross-contamination and a sequencing artifact. For each public chain, a later analysis derived a clonal expansion index from normalized ranks of inferred template counts within each repertoire. A later analysis computed generation probabilities with a VDJ recombination model fitted to out-of-frame rearrangements, and checked the results against IGoR. Hypergeometric tests were used in a later analysis to score TCR-TCR, TCR-HLA and TCR-CMV co-occurrence, with a repertoire-size bias correction applied to the TCR pairs. In a later analysis, false discovery rates were estimated by permuting HLA or CMV assignments 20 times. In a later analysis, co-occurring TCRs were grouped with DBSCAN, and TCRdist sequence similarity was added when clustering was performed within HLA-allele-positive subsets. Repertoires with fewer than 30,000 or more than 120,000 public chains were left out of co-occurrence clustering, as were about 5 repertoires with anomalous nucleotide sharing. The clones in this table, taken by TCRdb from immuneACCESS, are in-frame only. Not every clone is retained; where verified, under half of the shortfall comes from an unresolved V gene, and the cause of the rest is unknown. V, J and clone size are those of that table, while D and trimming were read from the DNA. The sample table records approximately 120,000 clones; around 82% of these occur just once. The top ten clonotypes cover around 4% of the sample.

The rearranged segments are TRBV19 and TRBJ1-3; the D gene assignment is ambiguous. The TCR sequence derives from a man aged 35 to 55 in good health and CMV-seronegative. Sequenced: PBMCs. The DNA reads TGTGCCAGTACCTGGAGTAGGAGCTCTGGAAACACCATATATTTT. Translated, this gives CASTWSRSSGNTIYF. The full variable domain, with segments outside the CDR3 supplied by the reference TRBV19 and TRBJ1-3 proteins, appears as DGGITQSPKYLFRKEGQNVTLSCEQNLNHDAMYWYRQDPGQGLRLIYYSQIVNDFQKGDIAEGYSVSREKKESFPLTVTSAQKNPTAFYLCASTWSRSSGNTIYFGEGSWLTVV.